This T cell receptor (beta chain) was obtained from a study of blood T cell repertoires in COVID-19. Background on the study: The United States, Italy and Spain were the sources of the acute and convalescent COVID-19 samples.

Here immunoSEQ multiplex PCR was the method, and the copy in TCRdb shows in-frame clones only, minus some. This sample has 65,000 to 85,000 clones, with 79% found just once. The sample holds a few counts of this clone. V gave up 1 base and J gave up 5 bases, with 14 bases separating them. The CDR3 is 15 residues long. The germline gives CDR1 SEHNR, CDR2 FQNEAQ (reference sequence). This chain links TRBV7-9 with TRBJ1-2; TRBD1 might be the D (5 bases). This TCR was sampled from a woman of 80 years or more with active or convalescent COVID-19. The sequencing input was peripheral blood. The CDR3 nucleotides read TGTGCCAGCAGCTTAGTACTCAGGGATGTTTATGGCTACACCTTC. Protein product: CASSLVLRDVYGYTF.